Detailed here is one TCR beta chain. Sequenced by immunoSEQ multiplex PCR; TCRdb stores in-frame clones only, minus some. The sample holds some 140,000 clones; less than 90% are singletons and the top ten take 5.5%. The sample belongs to a study of blood T cell repertoires in COVID-19. Sequenced sample: PBMCs or T cells enriched from blood (not recorded which). The receptor's source is a man aged 40-50 years with acute COVID-19.

The CDR3 sequence: CASTQAPRQGAYEQYF. In nucleotides, the CDR3 is TGTGCCAGCACCCAAGCCCCTCGACAGGGGGCCTACGAGCAGTACTTC. This rearrangement joins TRBV28 to TRBJ2-7, with 9 bases fitting TRBD1. The CDR3 loop spans 16 amino acids. J lost 2 bases, V lost 7 bases, and 12 bases had no gene match. From germline, CDR1 is MDHEN and CDR2 SYDVKM.